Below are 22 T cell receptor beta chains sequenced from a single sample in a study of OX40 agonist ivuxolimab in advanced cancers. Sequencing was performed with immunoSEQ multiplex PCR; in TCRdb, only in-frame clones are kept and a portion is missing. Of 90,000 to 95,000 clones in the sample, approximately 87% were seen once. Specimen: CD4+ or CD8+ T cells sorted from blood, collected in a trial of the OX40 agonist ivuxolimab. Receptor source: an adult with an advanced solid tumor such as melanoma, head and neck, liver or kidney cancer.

This CDR3 reads CASSSTVQHQPQHF. The CDR3 DNA is TGTGCCAGTAGTAGCACAGTACAACATCAGCCCCAGCATTTT. The chain couples TRBV19 to TRBJ1-5, with no clear D. Germline V gene sequence: CDR1 LNHDA, CDR2 SQIVND (reference sequence). The CDR3 runs to 14 residues. Trimming left V 4 bases short and J 5 bases short, with 12 bases between.

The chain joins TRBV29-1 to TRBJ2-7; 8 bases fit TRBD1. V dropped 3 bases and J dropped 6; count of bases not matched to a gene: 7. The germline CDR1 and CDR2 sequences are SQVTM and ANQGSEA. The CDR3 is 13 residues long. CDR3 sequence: CSVDQGAVGEQYF. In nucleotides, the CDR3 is TGCAGCGTTGATCAGGGGGCAGTAGGCGAGCAGTACTTC.

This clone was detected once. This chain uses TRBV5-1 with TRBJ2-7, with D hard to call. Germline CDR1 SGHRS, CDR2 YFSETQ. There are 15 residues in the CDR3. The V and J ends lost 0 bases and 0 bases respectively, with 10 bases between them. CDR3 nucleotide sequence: TGCGCCAGCAGCTTGGAGCAGGCCCTCTCCTACGAGCAGTACGTC. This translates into CASSLEQALSYEQYV.

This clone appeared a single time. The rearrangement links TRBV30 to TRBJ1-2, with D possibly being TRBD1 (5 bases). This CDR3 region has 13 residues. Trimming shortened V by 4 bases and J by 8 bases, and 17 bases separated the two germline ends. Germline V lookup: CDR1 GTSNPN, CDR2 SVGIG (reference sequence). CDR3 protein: CAWTTGRDLGYTF. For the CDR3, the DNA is TGTGCCTGGACTACGGGAAGGGACCTCGGCTACACCTTC.

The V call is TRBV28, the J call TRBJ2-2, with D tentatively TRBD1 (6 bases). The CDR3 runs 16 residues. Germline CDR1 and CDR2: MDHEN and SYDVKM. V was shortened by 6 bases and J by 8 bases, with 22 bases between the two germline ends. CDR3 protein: CASSPVRDTAAGELFF. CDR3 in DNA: TGTGCCAGCAGCCCTGTCCGGGACACAGCAGCAGGGGAGCTGTTTTTT.

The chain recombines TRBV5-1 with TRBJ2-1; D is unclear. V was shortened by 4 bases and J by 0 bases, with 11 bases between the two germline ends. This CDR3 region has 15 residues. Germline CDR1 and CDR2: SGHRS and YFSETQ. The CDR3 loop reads CASSPERSSYNEQFF. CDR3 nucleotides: TGCGCCAGCAGCCCGGAAAGGAGCTCCTACAATGAGCAGTTCTTC.

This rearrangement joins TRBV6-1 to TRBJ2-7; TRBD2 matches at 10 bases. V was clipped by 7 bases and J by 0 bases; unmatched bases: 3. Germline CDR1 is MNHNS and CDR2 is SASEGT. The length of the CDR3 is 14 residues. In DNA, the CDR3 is TGTGCCAGCACCGTAGCGGGAGGCTCCTACGAGCAGTACTTC. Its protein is CASTVAGGSYEQYF.

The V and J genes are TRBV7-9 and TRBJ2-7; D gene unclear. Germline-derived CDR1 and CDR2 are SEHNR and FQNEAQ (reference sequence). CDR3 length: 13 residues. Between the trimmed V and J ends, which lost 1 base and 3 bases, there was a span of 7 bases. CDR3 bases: TGTGCCAGCAGCTTAGGAGAATTCTACGAGCAGTACGTC. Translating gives CASSLGEFYEQYV.

The CDR3: CAISEDGYNEQFF. The DNA for the CDR3 is TGTGCCATCAGTGAGGACGGATACAATGAGCAGTTCTTC. The chain carries TRBV10-3 and TRBJ2-1; no definite D call. Between the trimmed V and J ends, which lost 2 bases and 4 bases, there was a span of 6 bases. The CDR3 covers 13 residues. The V gene's germline CDR1 is ENHRY and CDR2 SYGVKD.

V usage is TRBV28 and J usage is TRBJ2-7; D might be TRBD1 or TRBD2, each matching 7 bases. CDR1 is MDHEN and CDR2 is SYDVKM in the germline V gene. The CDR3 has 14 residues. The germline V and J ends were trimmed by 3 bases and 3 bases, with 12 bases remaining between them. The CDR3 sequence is CASSFTGEGYEQYF. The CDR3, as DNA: TGTGCCAGCAGTTTTACAGGGGAGGGCTACGAGCAGTACTTC.

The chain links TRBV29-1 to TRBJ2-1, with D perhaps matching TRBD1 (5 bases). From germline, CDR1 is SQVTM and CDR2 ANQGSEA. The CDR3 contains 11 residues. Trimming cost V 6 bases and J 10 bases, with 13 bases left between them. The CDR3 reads CSVTSTAEQFF. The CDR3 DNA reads TGCAGCGTGACCTCGACAGCAGAGCAGTTCTTC.

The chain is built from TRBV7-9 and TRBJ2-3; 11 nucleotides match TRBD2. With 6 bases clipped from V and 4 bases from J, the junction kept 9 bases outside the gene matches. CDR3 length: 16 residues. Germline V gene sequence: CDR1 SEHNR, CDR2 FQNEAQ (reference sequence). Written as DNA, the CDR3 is TGTGCCAGCAGTCTCCTACTAGCGGGAGACGCAGATACGCAGTATTTT. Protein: CASSLLLAGDADTQYF.

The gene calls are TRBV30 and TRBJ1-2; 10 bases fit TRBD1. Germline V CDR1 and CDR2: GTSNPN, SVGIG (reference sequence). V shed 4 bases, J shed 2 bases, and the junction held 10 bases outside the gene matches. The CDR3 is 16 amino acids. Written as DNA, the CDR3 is TGTGCCTGGATTGGGCGGACAGGGGGTCTCAACTATGGCTACACCTTC. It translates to CAWIGRTGGLNYGYTF.

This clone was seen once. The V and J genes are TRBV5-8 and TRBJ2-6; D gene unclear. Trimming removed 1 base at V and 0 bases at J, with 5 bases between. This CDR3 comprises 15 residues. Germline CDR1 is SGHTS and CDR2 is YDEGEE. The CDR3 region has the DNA TGTGCCAGCAGCTTGTGGAGCTCTGGGGCCAACGTCCTGACTTTC. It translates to CASSLWSSGANVLTF.

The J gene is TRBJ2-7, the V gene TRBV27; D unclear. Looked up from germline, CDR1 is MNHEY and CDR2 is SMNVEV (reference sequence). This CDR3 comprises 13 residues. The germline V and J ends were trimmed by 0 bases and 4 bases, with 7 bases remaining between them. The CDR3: CASSLSPDYEQYF. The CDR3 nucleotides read TGTGCCAGCAGTTTATCGCCGGATTACGAGCAGTACTTC.

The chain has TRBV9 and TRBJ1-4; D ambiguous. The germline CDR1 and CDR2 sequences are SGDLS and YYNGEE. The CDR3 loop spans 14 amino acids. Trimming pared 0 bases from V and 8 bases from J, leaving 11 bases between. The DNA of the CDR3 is TGTGCCAGCAGCGTAGCCCCAGATGGGGAAAAACTGTTTTTT. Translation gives CASSVAPDGEKLFF.

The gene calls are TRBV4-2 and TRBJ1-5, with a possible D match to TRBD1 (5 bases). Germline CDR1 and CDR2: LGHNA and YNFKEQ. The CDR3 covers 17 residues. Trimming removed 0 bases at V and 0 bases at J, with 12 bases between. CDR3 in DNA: TGTGCCAGCAGCCAAGAACACGGAGGGGTTAGCAATCAGCCCCAGCATTTT. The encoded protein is CASSQEHGGVSNQPQHF.

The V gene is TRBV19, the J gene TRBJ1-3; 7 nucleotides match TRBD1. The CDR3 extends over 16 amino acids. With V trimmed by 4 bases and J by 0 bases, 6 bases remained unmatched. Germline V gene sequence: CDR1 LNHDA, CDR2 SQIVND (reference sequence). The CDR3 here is CASSSRGQTSGNTIYF. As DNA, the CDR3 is TGTGCCAGTAGTAGTAGGGGACAGACCTCTGGAAACACCATATATTTT.

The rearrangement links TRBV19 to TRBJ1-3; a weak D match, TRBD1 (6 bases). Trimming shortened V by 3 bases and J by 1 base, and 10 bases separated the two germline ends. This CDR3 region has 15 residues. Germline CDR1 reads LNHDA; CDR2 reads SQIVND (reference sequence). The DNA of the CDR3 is TGTGCCAGTAGTATGAACAGGGATTCTGGAAACACCATATATTTT. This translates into CASSMNRDSGNTIYF.

DNA for the CDR3: TGTGCCAGCAGCCCAAACAACGACAGAACCGATCAGCCCCAGCATTTT. Its translation: CASSPNNDRTDQPQHF. The V and J genes are TRBV27 and TRBJ1-5; possibly TRBD1 for D (5 bases). This CDR3 spans 16 amino acids. V was cut by 6 bases and J by 5 bases, with 20 bases left in between. CDR1 MNHEY and CDR2 SMNVEV come from the germline V gene (reference sequence).

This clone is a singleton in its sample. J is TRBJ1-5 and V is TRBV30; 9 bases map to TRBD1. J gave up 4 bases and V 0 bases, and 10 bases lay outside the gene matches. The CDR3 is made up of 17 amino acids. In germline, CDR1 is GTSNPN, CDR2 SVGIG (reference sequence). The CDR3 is CAWSVRQGTGSNQPQHF. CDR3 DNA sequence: TGTGCCTGGAGTGTACGACAAGGGACAGGGTCTAATCAGCCCCAGCATTTT. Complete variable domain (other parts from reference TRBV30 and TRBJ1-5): SQTIHQWPATLVQPVGSPLSLECTVEGTSNPNLYWYRQAAGRGLQLLFYSVGIGQISSEVPQNLSASRPQDRQFILSSKKLLLSDSGFYLCAWSVRQGTGSNQPQHFGDGTRLSIL.

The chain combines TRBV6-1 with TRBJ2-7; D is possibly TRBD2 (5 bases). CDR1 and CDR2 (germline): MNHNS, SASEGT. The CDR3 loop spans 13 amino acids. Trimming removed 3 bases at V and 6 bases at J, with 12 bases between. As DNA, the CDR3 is TGTGCCAGCAGTGAGATCGGGATCAGCGAGCAGTACTTC. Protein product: CASSEIGISEQYF.